This TCR beta chain was retrieved from a study of blood T cell repertoires in COVID-19 (dated by TCRdb to between 2020 and 2021). Regarding the research as a whole: Samples from collaborators originated in the United States, Italy and Spain and spanned both the acute and convalescent phases of COVID-19. The prospective study material was composed of cDNA or gDNA derived from T cells, B-cell-depleted T cells, or PBMCs. Subjects who had been exposed to COVID-19, were actively infected with it, or had recovered from it provided the deeply sampled blood TCRbeta repertoires that made up the dataset. The repertoires were released in a freely available public database meant as a resource for research on the immune response to SARS-CoV-2. The samples were drawn from two sources: the first 160 participants of the ongoing ImmuneRACE study, and 1,200 or so subjects contributed by 6 global collaborators. A de-identified subject ID, COVID-19 status, age in years and sex were almost always included in the sample metadata. Where available, HLA class I and class II types were taken from metadata supplied by the sample provider and were not determined by assay-based typing.

TCRbeta CDR3 regions were amplified from genomic DNA by means of the immunoSEQ Assay, a bias-controlled multiplex PCR. The authors' analysis ran thus. Nucleated cell counts per sample were estimated from amplification of reference gene primers within the assay. To quantify the absolute abundance of each unique TCRbeta CDR3 rearrangement, sequence reads were collapsed and filtered. For each sample, productive Simpson clonality was calculated as the square root of Simpson's diversity index over productive rearrangements. The clones in this table, taken by TCRdb from immuneACCESS, are in-frame only. Not every clone is retained; where verified, under half of the shortfall comes from an unresolved V gene, and the cause of the rest is unknown. The V and J calls and clone size were taken over from that table, and D and trimming were inferred from the DNA. This sample is represented by approximately 200,000 clones; about four fifths of them were singletons. Roughly 1.3% of the sample goes to the ten largest clones.

Overall results and qualifications from the work: The quantity of clinical and demographic metadata differed by source and by participant and was supplied without curation.

With respect to this clone: Which antigen it targets is not known. Per-nucleotide qualities are absent, and no much larger clonotype sits a single base away.

In the prospective study, participants were about 18 to 100 years old, resided in approximately 22 geographic areas of the United States, and were enrolled through a virtual design. Cohort assignment in the prospective study relied on participant-reported clinical history from a screening survey and a study questionnaire. Mobile phlebotomists in the prospective study collected whole blood, serum and a nasopharyngeal or oropharyngeal swab from every participant. Participants in the prospective study had the option to provide additional blood draws and questionnaires over a roughly two-month period. Before DNA extraction, blood samples from the prospective study were shipped at room temperature or frozen. The TCR comes from a woman in her thirties or forties with acute COVID-19. Sequencing was carried out using PBMCs or T cells enriched from blood (not recorded which).

The bases are TGTGCCACCAGTGCCACCCAGACAGGGTCCACTGAAGCTTTCTTT. Translation gives CATSATQTGSTEAFF. Recombination joined TRBV24-1 with TRBJ1-1, and TRBD1 aligns with 7 junction nucleotides. Based on the germline V gene, the CDR1 and CDR2 sequences are KGHDR and SFDVKD. From the cysteine through the phenylalanine, the CDR3 covers 15 amino acids. CDR3 DNA is the only sequence kept; it has 45 bases, read in frame from the first base. At the junction V is shortened by 5 bases and J by 4 bases; bases outside the gene matches: 9.